Following are 21 T cell receptor beta chains from one sample sequenced in a study of molecular identifiers for immune sequencing clone quantification. TCRdb independently ran MiXCR on the PCR reads; one entry per CDR3 protein. The profile shows more than 550,000 distinct CDR3 sequences, roughly 23% of them singletons. Sample: naive CD8+ T cells from blood, with Jurkat cell RNA spiked in. Subset noted: FACS-sorted CD8+CD4-CCR7+CD45RA+ naive T cells. These receptors were obtained from a human donor in good health. Some libraries in this study had Jurkat cell RNA spiked in.

Only one count was recorded for this clonotype. Being one base from a much bigger clone, this may be a read error. The CDR3 end shows no conserved phenylalanine or tryptophan, and so a read error is likely. The V gene is TRBV28, the J gene TRBJ2-7; 7 bases match TRBD2. V lost 6 bases to trimming and J lost 2 bases; unmatched junction nucleotides: 10. Germline CDR1 reads MDHEN; CDR2 reads SYDVKM. The CDR3 contains 15 residues. The CDR3 reads CASSPPTSRPYEQYL. The CDR3 DNA sequence: TGTGCCAGCAGCCCTCCGACTAGCCGACCCTACGAGCAGTACCTC.

The V call is TRBV13, the J call TRBJ2-6, with D perhaps TRBD1 or TRBD2 (5 bases each). With 6 bases removed from V and 0 bases from J, the gap between germline ends came to 18 bases. This CDR3 has 18 amino acids. Germline V gene data show CDR1 as PRHDT and CDR2 as FYEKMQ (reference sequence). CDR3 sequence reads: CASRLLWDGSSGANVLTF. The CDR3 coding sequence is TGTGCCAGCAGACTGCTCTGGGACGGAAGCTCTGGGGCCAACGTCCTGACTTTC.

This clonotype was counted at least ten times. The chain carries TRBV7-9 and TRBJ2-7, with TRBD1 matching 9 bases. There are 15 residues in the CDR3. Unmatched junction bases numbered 10, after V lost 5 bases and J lost 5 bases. Germline CDR1 reads SEHNR; CDR2 reads FQNEAQ (reference sequence). Here the CDR3 DNA reads TGTGCCAGCAGCATACCGGGACAGGGATTGAACGAGCAGTACTTC. Residues: CASSIPGQGLNEQYF.

This clonotype was picked up many times. The V call is TRBV4-1, the J call TRBJ2-1; D could derive from TRBD1 or TRBD2 (6 bases each). From germline, CDR1 is MGHRA and CDR2 YSYEKL. This CDR3 is 14 amino acids long. Deletions cut 1 base from V and 12 bases from J, with 16 bases between. CDR3 coding DNA: TGCGCCAGCAGCCAAGGTGGTGGAGGGGGGCTGCAGTTCTTC. This translates into CASSQGGGGGLQFF.

Note on this clonotype: A read error is possible here, since a much larger clone lies one base away. The J gene is TRBJ2-2, the V gene TRBV9; TRBD2 matches at 10 bases. There are 16 residues in the CDR3. V lost 4 bases, J lost 6 bases, and 9 bases stayed unmatched. Germline V gene sequence: CDR1 SGDLS, CDR2 YYNGEE. The CDR3 here is CASSTRSSGRAGELFF. CDR3 in DNA: TGTGCCAGCAGCACGCGGTCTAGCGGGAGAGCCGGGGAGCTGTTTTTT.

To note about this clonotype: A read error may account for a junction end that differs from germline. The chain carries TRBV12-3 or TRBV12-4 and TRBJ2-5; D not resolved. There are 14 residues in the CDR3. CDR3 sequence reads: CASSYTPIQGTQYF. The CDR3 DNA is TGTGCCAGCAGCTATACACCGATCCAAGGGACCCAGTACTTC.

The chain combines TRBV7-2 with TRBJ2-1; 11 bases are shared with TRBD2. Trimming at V came to 7 bases and at J to 12 bases, leaving 20 bases not matched to a gene. The CDR3 has 17 amino acids. The V gene's germline CDR1 is SGHTA and CDR2 FQGNSA. The CDR3 DNA reads as TGTGCCAGCACCCCGGACTCTAGCGGGAGGTCATTGGGGGCGCAGTTCTTC. The encoded protein is CASTPDSSGRSLGAQFF.

The gene calls are TRBV6-2 or TRBV6-3 and TRBJ2-3, with D maybe TRBD1 (5 bases). Per the germline V gene, CDR1 is MNHEY and CDR2 is SVGEGT. Trimming removed 5 bases at V and 6 bases at J, with 15 bases between. This CDR3 is built from 14 residues. The CDR3 region is CASSPFQGFDTQYF. As DNA, the CDR3 is TGTGCCAGCAGTCCCTTCCAGGGTTTCGATACGCAGTATTTT.

This clonotype was detected many times. The CDR3 sequence is CASSQDASGTSYEQYF. CDR3 nucleotides: TGCGCCAGCAGCCAGGACGCTAGCGGTACCTCCTACGAGCAGTACTTC. The chain couples TRBV4-3 to TRBJ2-7; 7 positions match TRBD2. The CDR3 contains 16 residues. After removal of 3 bases from V and 0 bases from J, the junction contained 8 bases not matched to a gene. The germline gives CDR1 LGHNA, CDR2 YSLEER.

V is TRBV2 and J is TRBJ1-3; 8 bases fit TRBD1. With 5 bases clipped from V and 0 bases from J, the junction kept 3 bases outside the gene matches. CDR3 length equals 15 residues. Germline CDR1 and CDR2: SNHLY and FYNNEI. CDR3 amino acids: CASSRTGRSGNTIYF. The DNA of the CDR3 is TGTGCCAGCAGTCGGACAGGGCGCTCTGGAAACACCATATATTTT.

This clonotype occurred a few times. J is TRBJ2-7 and V is TRBV3-1; 9 bases are a match to TRBD1. V shed 1 base and J 7 bases; nucleotides not matched to a gene: 5. The CDR3 covers 14 residues. Germline CDR1 reads LGHDT; CDR2 reads YNNKEL (reference sequence). DNA of the CDR3: TGTGCCAGCAGCCAAGTCGACAGGGGGTGGGAGCAGTACTTC. It encodes CASSQVDRGWEQYF.

This chain links TRBV18 with TRBJ2-7; no firm D call. V was shortened by 2 bases and J by 3 bases, with 8 bases between the two germline ends. CDR3 length: 13 residues. Germline V CDR1 and CDR2: KGHSH, LQKENI. For the CDR3, the DNA is TGTGCCAGCTCACCAGGGGATGACTACGAGCAGTACTTC. Amino acid sequence: CASSPGDDYEQYF.

This clonotype was counted a few times. J is TRBJ1-2 and V is TRBV7-9; TRBD1 is a possible D gene (5 bases). V was pared by 4 bases and J by 4 bases, with 31 bases between. This CDR3 has 20 residues. Germline assignment: CDR1 SEHNR and CDR2 FQNEAQ (reference sequence). The CDR3 loop is CASSSVQGQRGSKFSYGYTF. The DNA for the CDR3 is TGTGCCAGCAGCTCCGTACAAGGACAAAGGGGTTCGAAGTTCTCCTATGGCTACACCTTC.

This clonotype showed up just a few times. The V gene is TRBV6-2 or TRBV6-3, the J gene TRBJ2-3; weak D call: TRBD1 (5 bases). The V gene lost 6 bases and the J gene lost 0 bases, with 16 bases spanning the gap. Germline V gives CDR1 MNHEY, CDR2 SVGEGT. This CDR3 has 16 residues. The CDR3 here is CASSPWGGPSTDTQYF. CDR3 in DNA: TGTGCCAGCAGCCCCTGGGGCGGTCCGAGCACAGATACGCAGTATTTT.

The chain recombines TRBV20-1 with TRBJ2-3, with 9 bases identical to TRBD1. Unmatched junction bases numbered 30, after V lost 1 base and J lost 1 base. Looked up from germline, CDR1 is DFQATT and CDR2 is SNEGSKA (reference sequence). The CDR3 is made up of 24 amino acids. In DNA, the CDR3 is TGCAGTGCTAGAGGATACCGGGACAGGGAAGGGGGCGACCTCACCAAGACTCGCACAGATACGCAGTATTTT. It specifies CSARGYRDREGGDLTKTRTDTQYF.

This clonotype was recorded many times. The V call is TRBV12-3 or TRBV12-4, the J call TRBJ1-1; 10 bases are a match to TRBD1. This CDR3 has 13 amino acids. V shed 5 bases, J shed 7 bases, and the junction held 4 bases outside the gene matches. This CDR3 is CASSLRTGGEAFF. The CDR3 nucleotides read TGTGCCAGCAGTCTTAGGACAGGGGGTGAAGCTTTCTTT.

The V and J genes are TRBV27 and TRBJ1-4, with 7 bases matching TRBD1. Trimming cost V 4 bases and J 5 bases; bases outside gene matches: 10. The length of the CDR3 is 16 residues. Germline V gives CDR1 MNHEY, CDR2 SMNVEV (reference sequence). The CDR3 nucleotides read TGTGCCAGCAGTTCCGAGACAGGGTCTCCGAATGAAAAACTGTTTTTT. Translation: CASSSETGSPNEKLFF.

As concerns this clonotype: Since a much larger clone is just one base distant, this may be a read error. The V and J genes are TRBV7-9 and TRBJ2-2; TRBD2 matches 13 bases. Trimming removed 11 bases from V and 3 bases from J; junction bases left unmatched: 9. The CDR3 consists of 16 residues. Germline V lookup: CDR1 SEHNR, CDR2 FQNEAQ (reference sequence). The CDR3 loop is CACTPGLAGYTGELFF. The CDR3 DNA sequence: TGTGCCTGCACCCCGGGACTAGCGGGATACACCGGGGAGCTGTTTTTT.

This clonotype appeared a few times. The V gene is TRBV27, the J gene TRBJ1-6; maybe TRBD1 (6 bases). Germline V gene data show CDR1 as MNHEY and CDR2 as SMNVEV (reference sequence). Trimming cost V 6 bases and J 8 bases, with 11 bases left between them. The CDR3 is 13 residues long. The CDR3: CASRTGSDSPLHF. CDR3 sequence (DNA): TGTGCCAGCAGGACAGGTTCAGATTCACCCCTCCACTTT.

This clonotype was recorded only once. An end of the junction does not agree with germline; a read error may underlie this. The V gene is TRBV19, the J gene TRBJ1-1; no clear D gene. The CDR3 is 12 amino acids. Germline CDR1 LNHDA, CDR2 SQIVND (reference sequence). The CDR3 coding sequence is TGTGCCAGTAGTATGGTCGGCACTGACGCTTTCTTT. This encodes CASSMVGTDAFF.

This clonotype was observed many times. The V gene is TRBV4-3, the J gene TRBJ2-7; D is perhaps TRBD1 or TRBD2 (5 bases each). Germline CDR1 reads LGHNA; CDR2 reads YSLEER. Trimming took 0 bases from V and 2 from J, leaving 11 bases between them. CDR3 length: 15 amino acids. Here the CDR3 reads CASSQDGGGPYEQYF. CDR3 bases: TGCGCCAGCAGCCAAGATGGTGGGGGTCCCTACGAGCAGTACTTC.